The 20 T cell receptor beta chains in this list originate from one sample, sequenced in a study of CD8 T cells in Susac syndrome (dated by TCRdb to 2018 to 2020). Preparation of the library involved the immunoSEQ multiplex PCR assay. RNA was extracted using the RNeasy kit, and roughly 0.45 to 1 microgram was reverse transcribed with random hexamers. TCRdb reanalyzed the raw reads on its own, using fastp at Q25 for trimming and MiXCR for clone calling, and kept in-frame beta chains. Rows are combined by CDR3 protein, so each entry shows the most common genes and DNA. Recorded for this sample are 65,000 to 85,000 distinct CDR3 sequences; under 95% of them occurred a single time. Clones ranked in the top ten supply less than 0.6% of the sample. Sequencing input: CD8+ T cells from PBMCs. All receptors come from a human donor with Susac syndrome.

J is TRBJ1-5 and V is TRBV21-1; TRBD1 was called by the table and not checked on the DNA. TRBV21-1 is noted as a pseudogene. The CDR3 covers 18 residues. This chain's CDR3 is CASSPPGDRRYSNQPQHF. The CDR3, as DNA: TGTGCCAGCAGCCCCCCGGGGGACAGGAGATATAGCAATCAGCCCCAGCATTTT.

The chain recombines TRBV7-9 with TRBJ1-6; D unclear. CDR1 is SEHNR, CDR2 FQNEAQ, per germline (reference sequence). V dropped 4 bases and J dropped 9 bases, with 7 bases sitting between them. This CDR3 is built from 12 residues. CDR3 nucleotide sequence: TGTGCCAGCAGCTGGGAAGGTTCACCCCTCCACTTT. The encoded protein is CASSWEGSPLHF.

The V call is TRBV3-1, the J call TRBJ1-1, with 8 positions matching TRBD1. Germline CDR1 and CDR2: LGHDT and YNNKEL (reference sequence). CDR3 length: 14 residues. J lost 5 bases, V lost 4 bases, and 6 bases had no gene match. The CDR3 here is CASSPRTGRTEAFF. The CDR3 coding sequence is TGTGCCAGCAGCCCCCGGACAGGGCGGACTGAAGCTTTCTTT.

This sequence joins TRBV4-1 and TRBJ1-1, with TRBD1 as a possible D gene (6 bases). From germline, CDR1 is MGHRA and CDR2 YSYEKL. V dropped 0 bases and J dropped 0 bases, with 17 bases sitting between them. The CDR3 contains 18 residues. The CDR3 loop reads CASSQDRVWGRMNTEAFF. In DNA form, the CDR3 reads TGCGCCAGCAGCCAAGATCGCGTATGGGGGCGGATGAACACTGAAGCTTTCTTT.

The V and J genes are TRBV28 and TRBJ2-2; no clear D. V lost 5 bases and J 7 bases, leaving 11 bases between the germline ends. Germline CDR1 is MDHEN and CDR2 is SYDVKM. The CDR3 runs to 13 residues. The CDR3 spells CASSTYVRGELFF. In DNA form, the CDR3 reads TGTGCCAGCAGTACGTACGTCCGCGGGGAGCTGTTTTTT.

This clonotype was recorded once. The chain employs TRBV15 and TRBJ2-1; 9 nucleotides agree with TRBD2. The V gene's germline CDR1 is LNHNV and CDR2 YYDKDF (reference sequence). Germline trimming cut 0 bases from V and 2 bases from J; bases unmatched to any gene: 11. This CDR3 is built from 19 residues. The CDR3, as DNA: TGTGCCACCAGCAGAGATATCCCCAAGCGGGAGGTCCCCTACAATGAGCAGTTCTTC. It codes for CATSRDIPKREVPYNEQFF.

This chain links TRBV2 with TRBJ1-2; D is ambiguous. Per germline, CDR1 SNHLY and CDR2 FYNNEI. V was trimmed by 5 bases and J by 2 bases, leaving 12 bases between them. This CDR3 has 14 amino acids. CDR3 DNA: TGTGCCAGCAGTTTTGACATCCAGAACTATGGCTACACCTTC. Protein product: CASSFDIQNYGYTF.

This chain connects TRBV20-1 to TRBJ2-3; TRBD1 agrees at 9 bases. This CDR3 is 14 amino acids long. J lost 6 bases, V lost 1 base, and 5 bases had no gene match. Germline V lookup: CDR1 DFQATT, CDR2 SNEGSKA (reference sequence). The CDR3 loop is CSARATGGWDTQYF. The CDR3 DNA reads as TGCAGTGCTAGAGCCACAGGGGGCTGGGATACGCAGTATTTT.

The V and J genes are TRBV7-2 and TRBJ1-2; 7 bases agree with TRBD1. With V trimmed by 4 bases and J by 4 bases, 9 bases remained unmatched. The CDR3 sequence is 15 residues long. In germline, CDR1 is SGHTA, CDR2 FQGNSA. CDR3 sequence: CASSWTGTDIYGYTF. In nucleotides, the CDR3 is TGTGCCAGCAGCTGGACCGGGACAGACATCTATGGCTACACCTTC.

This clonotype appeared a single time. The chain couples TRBV15 to TRBJ2-3; 14 positions agree with TRBD2. In germline, CDR1 is LNHNV, CDR2 YYDKDF (reference sequence). The J segment lost 3 bases and the V segment lost 0 bases, leaving 2 bases of the junction unmatched. This CDR3 comprises 17 residues. For the CDR3, the DNA is TGTGCCACCAGCAGAGAGGGGACTAGCGGGAGTACAGATACGCAGTATTTT. Amino acids: CATSREGTSGSTDTQYF.

The chain recombines TRBV29-1 with TRBJ2-3, with 12 bases fitting TRBD2. The CDR3 is made up of 15 amino acids. The V gene's germline CDR1 is SQVTM and CDR2 ANQGSEA. After removal of 6 bases from V and 4 bases from J, the junction contained 8 bases not matched to a gene. The CDR3 protein is CSVGLAGGLSDTQYF. Written as DNA, the CDR3 is TGCAGCGTGGGGCTAGCGGGGGGGCTGTCAGATACGCAGTATTTT.

This rearrangement joins TRBV7-3 to TRBJ2-5, with no clear D. The CDR3 spans 13 residues. The germline V gene encodes CDR1 SGHTA and CDR2 FQGTGA. The ends were cut back, 0 bases at V and 1 base at J, with 3 bases in the middle. As DNA, the CDR3 is TGTGCCAGCAGCTTAACGGTCCAAGAGACCCAGTACTTC. This sequence encodes CASSLTVQETQYF.

The chain joins TRBV20-1 to TRBJ1-4; D not certain. From germline, CDR1 is DFQATT and CDR2 SNEGSKA (reference sequence). The CDR3 has 12 residues. Between the trimmed V and J ends, which lost 3 bases and 0 bases, there was a span of 2 bases. The CDR3 sequence: CSASTTNEKLFF. CDR3 DNA sequence: TGCAGTGCTAGCACAACTAATGAAAAACTGTTTTTT.

The chain couples TRBV29-1 to TRBJ1-1; perhaps TRBD1 as D (5 bases). The CDR3 extends over 12 amino acids. Germline-derived CDR1 and CDR2 are SQVTM and ANQGSEA. Trimming stripped 2 bases from V and 1 base from J, with 5 bases between. As DNA, the CDR3 is TGCAGCGTTGAAAGGGGGAACACTGAAGCTTTCTTT. It codes for CSVERGNTEAFF.

V gene TRBV2 combines with J gene TRBJ1-4; 10 nucleotides line up with TRBD1. V trimming: 5 bases; J trimming: 0 bases; junction bases outside the gene matches: 6. The germline V gene encodes CDR1 SNHLY and CDR2 FYNNEI. The CDR3 is 17 residues long. CDR3: CASSTGTGVATNEKLFF. The DNA for the CDR3 is TGTGCCAGCAGTACCGGGACAGGGGTCGCAACTAATGAAAAACTGTTTTTT.

The rearrangement joins TRBV5-1 to TRBJ1-5; D gene unclear. The CDR3 is 15 residues long. Germline assignment: CDR1 SGHRS and CDR2 YFSETQ. The V and J ends lost 3 bases and 6 bases respectively, with 16 bases between them. CDR3 in DNA: TGCGCCAGCAGCTCCGAACCGGGAAGGAGTCAGCCCCAGCATTTT. Protein sequence: CASSSEPGRSQPQHF.

The chain combines TRBV2 with TRBJ2-3; TRBD1 might be the D (5 bases). The germline V gene encodes CDR1 SNHLY and CDR2 FYNNEI. The CDR3 has 13 residues. Trimming pared 5 bases from V and 3 bases from J, leaving 9 bases between. This chain's CDR3 is CASSFQGTDTQYF. DNA for the CDR3: TGTGCCAGCAGTTTCCAGGGTACAGATACGCAGTATTTT.

In its sample, this clonotype was seen a few times. This rearrangement joins TRBV6-2 or TRBV6-3 to TRBJ2-7; the D call may be TRBD1 or TRBD2 (5 bases each). Germline assignment: CDR1 MNHEY and CDR2 SVGEGT. The length of the CDR3 is 15 residues. The V and J ends lost 5 bases and 3 bases respectively, with 17 bases between them. The CDR3 is CASSHGPGPLYEQYF. CDR3 DNA: TGTGCCAGCAGTCATGGACCGGGACCGCTCTACGAGCAGTACTTC.

The V call is TRBV19, the J call TRBJ1-1, with 11 bases matching TRBD1. Germline-derived CDR1 and CDR2 are LNHDA and SQIVND (reference sequence). The CDR3 is 15 residues long. J gave up 4 bases and V 5 bases, and 6 bases lay outside the gene matches. The CDR3 nucleotides are TGTGCCAGTAGTGCCCGAGGACAGGGGGCCACTGAAGCTTTCTTT. This codes for CASSARGQGATEAFF.

The genes are TRBV19 and TRBJ1-5; a weak D match, TRBD1 (5 bases). This CDR3 is 14 amino acids long. V was clipped by 7 bases and J by 0 bases, with 10 bases between them. Per the germline V gene, CDR1 is LNHDA and CDR2 is SQIVND (reference sequence). CDR3 bases: TGTGCCAGTACGGGGACCTATAGCAATCAGCCCCAGCATTTT. This sequence encodes CASTGTYSNQPQHF. Based on the CDR3 plus reference TRBV19 and TRBJ1-5, the full variable domain is DGGITQSPKYLFRKEGQNVTLSCEQNLNHDAMYWYRQDPGQGLRLIYYSQIVNDFQKGDIAEGYSVSREKKESFPLTVTSAQKNPTAFYLCASTGTYSNQPQHFGDGTRLSIL.